This T cell receptor (beta chain) was observed in a study of blood T cell repertoires in COVID-19. Study context: PBMCs, B-cell-depleted T cells, or T cells were the source of the cDNA or gDNA that made up the material.

Clones were read by immunoSEQ multiplex PCR, and TCRdb kept only the in-frame ones, dropping some. The sample holds more than 300,000 clones, approximately 89% seen once. Germline CDR1 and CDR2: PRHDT and FYEKMQ (reference sequence). The V and J ends lost 6 bases and 1 base respectively, with 9 bases between them. The CDR3 extends over 13 amino acids. The receptor was isolated from a woman aged 25 to 45 with COVID-19, enrolled during active disease. Sequencing was done on a sample of peripheral blood. The V gene is TRBV13, the J gene TRBJ1-1, with D maybe TRBD1 (5 bases). The DNA of the CDR3 is TGTGCCAGCAGTCCAAGGGGGAACACTGAAGCTTTCTTT. Translating gives CASSPRGNTEAFF.